The 32 T cell receptor beta chains in this list originate from one sample, sequenced in a study of early T cells in non-severe SARS-CoV-2 infection. Each CDR3 protein gets one entry after TCRdb re-called the 5' RACE reads with MiXCR. Among 80,000 to 100,000 distinct CDR3 sequences listed, roughly an eighth were seen once. Sequenced: whole blood. The receptors come from an adult who was a healthcare worker with PCR-confirmed SARS-CoV-2 infection or an uninfected control (not recorded which).

This clonotype was seen repeatedly, ten times or more. This chain links TRBV12-3 or TRBV12-4 with TRBJ1-3; no clear D. The CDR3 runs 16 residues. The ends were cut back, 5 bases at V and 0 bases at J, with 14 bases in the middle. The CDR3 DNA sequence: TGTGCCAGCAGTCCCCGATGGGCGAACTCTGGAAACACCATATATTTT. Its translation: CASSPRWANSGNTIYF.

The chain couples TRBV4-1 to TRBJ2-7; D gene ambiguous. V lost 0 bases to trimming and J lost 0 bases, with 9 bases between them. Germline values: CDR1 MGHRA, CDR2 YSYEKL. This CDR3 is 15 amino acids long. The CDR3 DNA follows: TGCGCCAGCAGCCAAGATCGGCACTTCTCCTACGAGCAGTACTTC. Residues: CASSQDRHFSYEQYF.

V is TRBV7-3 and J is TRBJ1-2; TRBD1 might be the D (5 bases). Germline CDR1 is SGHTA and CDR2 is FQGTGA. V lost 7 bases and J lost 5, with 20 bases in between. The CDR3 contains 15 residues. For the CDR3, the DNA is TGTGCCAGCAAGTCAACGGGGGGATCCTCATATGGCTACACCTTC. Its translation: CASKSTGGSSYGYTF.

The chain carries TRBV29-1 and TRBJ1-1; possibly TRBD1 for D (5 bases). The CDR3 consists of 13 residues. Per germline, CDR1 SQVTM and CDR2 ANQGSEA. V shed 5 bases and J shed 0 bases, with 10 bases lying between them. CDR3 nucleotide sequence: TGCAGCGTTCAAGGGGATATGAACACTGAAGCTTTCTTT. It translates to CSVQGDMNTEAFF.

This clonotype was seen repeatedly, ten times or more. The genes are TRBV15 and TRBJ2-1, with TRBD2 identical over 7 bases. The CDR3 runs 15 residues. The junction had 3 bases not matched to a gene; V was cut back by 1 base and J by 3 bases. Germline V gene lookup returns CDR1 LNHNV and CDR2 YYDKDF (reference sequence). In nucleotides, the CDR3 is TGTGCCACCAGCAGAGTTGAGCGGGGCTACAATGAGCAGTTCTTC. Translating it yields CATSRVERGYNEQFF.

This clonotype was seen ten or more times. This sequence joins TRBV7-6 and TRBJ2-1; tentative D call: TRBD1 (5 bases). CDR3 length: 16 residues. Germline CDR1 and CDR2: SGHVS and FNYEAQ. Trimming took off 5 bases at V and 6 bases at J, with 20 bases between the two ends. The CDR3 DNA is TGTGCCAGCAGCAAAAGGGGCGGAAGTAGCTTCAATGAGCAGTTCTTC. This codes for CASSKRGGSSFNEQFF.

This clonotype was recorded a few times. One end of the junction is discordant with germline, which a read error may explain. The V call is TRBV20-1, the J call TRBJ1-1, with 8 bases lining up with TRBD1. Germline values: CDR1 DFQATT, CDR2 SNEGSKA (reference sequence). This CDR3 is built from 15 residues. The CDR3 spells CSASQRQGLKTEAFF. CDR3 DNA: TGCAGTGCCTCCCAGCGACAGGGGCTGAAAACTGAAGCTTTCTTT.

This clonotype was seen only a few times. The genes are TRBV12-3 or TRBV12-4 and TRBJ2-3; the match to TRBD2 covers 10 bases. The CDR3 runs to 18 residues. The V segment lost 4 bases and the J segment 2 bases; nucleotides outside the gene matches: 12. The CDR3 DNA reads as TGTGCCAGCAGTTCTGGACCGATACTAGCGGGACTCACAGATACGCAGTATTTT. This sequence encodes CASSSGPILAGLTDTQYF.

This clonotype was seen a handful of times. The chain recombines TRBV11-2 with TRBJ2-7; maybe TRBD1 (6 bases). CDR1 SGHAT and CDR2 FQNNGV come from the germline V gene. V lost 3 bases and J 4 bases, leaving 19 bases between the germline ends. The CDR3 runs to 16 residues. The CDR3 DNA sequence: TGTGCCAGCAGCTTCAACACCGGGACAAACCCTTACGAGCAGTACTTC. It is translated as CASSFNTGTNPYEQYF.

The chain combines TRBV12-3 or TRBV12-4 with TRBJ2-1, with TRBD2 identical over 8 bases. The CDR3 is 14 amino acids. V dropped 5 bases and J dropped 7; count of bases not matched to a gene: 7. CDR3 residues: CASSPSGGMNEQFF. DNA of the CDR3: TGTGCCAGCAGTCCCAGCGGGGGAATGAATGAGCAGTTCTTC.

Only a few counts were recorded for this clonotype. The chain employs TRBV18 and TRBJ1-1; D is ambiguous. CDR3 size: 13 residues. The germline V and J ends were trimmed by 4 bases and 6 bases, with 12 bases remaining between them. The germline V gene encodes CDR1 KGHSH and CDR2 LQKENI. CDR3 residues: CASSLGRVPEAFF. The CDR3 nucleotides are TGTGCCAGCTCACTCGGCCGGGTTCCTGAAGCTTTCTTT.

This rearrangement joins TRBV5-1 to TRBJ2-1; TRBD2 matches 15 bases. Germline-derived CDR1 and CDR2 are SGHRS and YFSETQ. There are 16 residues in the CDR3. Losses at the gene ends were 3 bases for V and 8 bases for J; bases not matched to a gene: 6. CDR3 in DNA: TGCGCCAGCAGCTGGGGGACTAGCGGGAGGATCGATGAGCAGTTCTTC. Translating it yields CASSWGTSGRIDEQFF.

This clonotype showed up many times. The J gene is TRBJ2-7, the V gene TRBV4-1; no clear D gene. V was shortened by 1 base and J by 5 bases, with 6 bases between the two germline ends. Germline lookup yields CDR1 MGHRA and CDR2 YSYEKL. The CDR3 extends over 12 amino acids. DNA for the CDR3: TGCGCCAGCAGCCAAGTATTCGACGAGCAGTACTTC. Protein: CASSQVFDEQYF.

This clonotype was recorded at least ten times. The chain couples TRBV7-8 to TRBJ2-1; 11 bases fit TRBD2. V trimming: 2 bases; J trimming: 6 bases; junction bases outside the gene matches: 3. Germline lookup yields CDR1 SGHVS and CDR2 FQNEAQ. The CDR3 contains 15 residues. The CDR3 nucleotides are TGTGCCAGCAGCTTACTACTAGCGGGAGCCAATGAGCAGTTCTTC. Its protein product is CASSLLLAGANEQFF.

This clonotype was seen a single time. The conserved final phenylalanine or tryptophan is absent from the CDR3, which likely points to a read error. This chain links TRBV5-6 with TRBJ1-4; D might be TRBD1 (5 bases). The ends were cut back, 0 bases at V and 4 bases at J, with 7 bases in the middle. There are 14 residues in the CDR3. Germline V gene lookup returns CDR1 SGHDT and CDR2 YYEEEE. The CDR3 sequence: CASSLGGVNEKLFI. The DNA for the CDR3 is TGTGCCAGCAGCTTGGGAGGGGTTAATGAAAAACTGTTTATT.

This chain uses TRBV6-1 with TRBJ2-1, with 10 nucleotides matching TRBD2. With 0 bases clipped from V and 4 bases from J, the junction kept 3 bases outside the gene matches. This CDR3 has 16 residues. Germline loops: CDR1 MNHNS, CDR2 SASEGT. CDR3 amino acids: CASSEAKLAGYNEQFF. Written as DNA, the CDR3 is TGTGCCAGCAGTGAAGCAAAACTAGCGGGATACAATGAGCAGTTCTTC.

The rearrangement uses TRBV7-2 and TRBJ2-6; no firm D call. This CDR3 has 15 residues. V lost 6 bases, J lost 0 bases, and 9 bases lay in between. The V gene's germline CDR1 is SGHTA and CDR2 FQGNSA. Here the CDR3 DNA reads TGTGCCAGCAGACGTTCTAGCTCTGGGGCCAACGTCCTGACTTTC. It yields the protein CASRRSSSGANVLTF.

This clonotype was counted a single time. A much larger clonotype is one base distant, so this may be a read error. The V call is TRBV3-1, the J call TRBJ2-5; perhaps TRBD2 as D (5 bases). Germline V CDR1 and CDR2: LGHDT, YNNKEL (reference sequence). The length of the CDR3 is 14 residues. The CDR3 region is CASSQSNVRETQHF. The CDR3 bases are TGTGCCAGCAGCCAGTCTAATGTGAGGGAGACCCAGCACTTC.

Ten or more counts support this clonotype. For the CDR3, the DNA is TGTGCCAGCAGTTTGGTCGGGAGGGCCCGGGACAATGAGCAGTTCTTC. Protein product: CASSLVGRARDNEQFF. The chain uses TRBV12-3 or TRBV12-4 and TRBJ2-1; 8 bases agree with TRBD2. This CDR3 spans 16 amino acids. After removal of 3 bases from V and 5 bases from J, the junction contained 9 bases not matched to a gene.

There are a few counts of this clonotype. For the CDR3, the DNA is TGTGCCAGCAGCTTTAGCGGGTCAACCTACAATGAGCAGTTCTTC. It is translated as CASSFSGSTYNEQFF. The chain combines TRBV7-2 with TRBJ2-1; 7 bases are shared with TRBD2. Germline trimming cut 3 bases from V and 2 bases from J; bases unmatched to any gene: 4. CDR3 length: 15 residues. Germline CDR1 reads SGHTA; CDR2 reads FQGNSA.

The J gene is TRBJ1-5, the V gene TRBV19, with a tentative D call TRBD1 (5 bases). The V end lost 5 bases, the J end lost 3 bases, and 14 bases lay between the germline ends. This CDR3 comprises 15 residues. The V gene's germline CDR1 is LNHDA and CDR2 SQIVND (reference sequence). CDR3 loop: CASSHPDSVNQPQHF. The CDR3 nucleotides read TGTGCCAGTAGTCACCCAGACAGCGTCAATCAGCCCCAGCATTTT.

This clonotype showed up just a few times. The rearrangement uses TRBV11-3 and TRBJ2-3; 7 positions agree with TRBD1. Germline assignment: CDR1 SGHNT and CDR2 YENEEA. This CDR3 has 15 amino acids. Losses at the gene ends were 1 base for V and 0 bases for J; bases not matched to a gene: 1. DNA for the CDR3: TGTGCCAGCAGCTTAGGGGACAGCAGCACAGATACGCAGTATTTT. As protein: CASSLGDSSTDTQYF.

The chain carries TRBV5-6 and TRBJ2-7; D ambiguous. V lost 1 base and J lost 3, with 8 bases in between. The CDR3 is made up of 13 amino acids. Germline V gives CDR1 SGHDT, CDR2 YYEEEE. CDR3 loop: CASSLNIGYEQYF. For the CDR3, the DNA is TGTGCCAGCAGCTTGAACATCGGCTACGAGCAGTACTTC.

This clonotype was observed many times. This chain connects TRBV20-1 to TRBJ2-1; D is perhaps TRBD1 (5 bases). The CDR3 contains 12 residues. Germline lookup yields CDR1 DFQATT and CDR2 SNEGSKA (reference sequence). The V end lost 3 bases, the J end lost 8 bases, and 11 bases lay between the germline ends. CDR3 region: CSASRGRDEQFF. The CDR3 DNA follows: TGCAGTGCTAGTAGGGGCAGGGATGAGCAGTTCTTC.

This clonotype has more than one count but fewer than ten. The chain joins TRBV28 to TRBJ2-7; 9 bases fit TRBD1. With V trimmed by 6 bases and J by 5 bases, 5 bases remained unmatched. The CDR3 extends over 13 amino acids. Germline V lookup: CDR1 MDHEN, CDR2 SYDVKM. Written as DNA, the CDR3 is TGTGCCAGCAGCCTAGACAGGGGGAACGAGCAGTACTTC. Amino acid sequence: CASSLDRGNEQYF. Full variable domain (rest looked up from reference TRBV28 and TRBJ2-7): DVKVTQSSRYLVKRTGEKVFLECVQDMDHENMFWYRQDPGLGLRLIYFSYDVKMKEKGDIPEGYSVSREKKERFSLILESASTNQTSMYLCASSLDRGNEQYFGPGTRLTVT.

This clonotype was detected only a few times. The chain couples TRBV11-3 to TRBJ2-3; possibly TRBD1 for D (5 bases). The germline gives CDR1 SGHNT, CDR2 YENEEA. V shed 1 base and J shed 2 bases, with 10 bases lying between them. This CDR3 contains 15 residues. CDR3 DNA sequence: TGTGCCAGCAGCTTAGGACAGCACTTCACAGATACGCAGTATTTT. Amino acids: CASSLGQHFTDTQYF.

V is TRBV6-5 and J is TRBJ2-3, with a tentative D call TRBD1 (7 bases). Germline CDR1 MNHEY, CDR2 SVGAGI. This CDR3 is 15 amino acids long. Trimming pared 6 bases from V and 3 bases from J, leaving 16 bases between. The CDR3 protein is CASSLIQGGTDTQYF. For the CDR3, the DNA is TGTGCCAGCAGCCTAATTCAGGGGGGTACAGATACGCAGTATTTT.

The V call is TRBV6-5, the J call TRBJ2-7, with 9 nucleotides matching TRBD2. The trim removed 0 bases at V and 1 base at J, leaving 10 bases unmatched. Germline V lookup: CDR1 MNHEY, CDR2 SVGAGI. This CDR3 is built from 18 residues. The CDR3 DNA follows: TGTGCCAGCAGTTACTCCCCGTTTAGCGGGAGTGAGTCCTACGAGCAGTACTTC. It specifies CASSYSPFSGSESYEQYF.

This clonotype appeared many times. The chain has TRBV7-8 and TRBJ2-7; D possibly uses TRBD1 or TRBD2 (5 bases each). The CDR3 is 19 residues long. The ends were cut back, 6 bases at V and 2 bases at J, with 29 bases in the middle. Germline CDR1 is SGHVS and CDR2 is FQNEAQ. The CDR3 protein is CASRDDRRQTITYAYEQYF. The CDR3 nucleotides read TGTGCCAGCAGAGACGATAGAAGACAGACTATAACCTACGCCTACGAGCAGTACTTC.

The chain has TRBV5-1 and TRBJ2-3; D unclear. Trimming removed 7 bases from V and 1 base from J, with 13 bases in between. This CDR3 is 14 amino acids long. CDR1 and CDR2 (germline): SGHRS, YFSETQ. CDR3 amino acids: CASHQRPGTDTQYF. Written as DNA, the CDR3 is TGCGCCAGCCACCAGAGGCCGGGCACAGATACGCAGTATTTT.

This clonotype was recorded many times. This chain uses TRBV11-2 with TRBJ2-7; the D is unclear. Germline loops: CDR1 SGHAT, CDR2 FQNNGV. The CDR3 has 13 amino acids. Trimming pared 6 bases from V and 5 bases from J, leaving 14 bases between. Written as DNA, the CDR3 is TGTGCCAGCAGTCGAGATAGGGTCCACGAGCAGTACTTC. Amino acid sequence: CASSRDRVHEQYF.

This chain connects TRBV7-2 to TRBJ2-3, with 10 bases fitting TRBD2. Germline V gene data show CDR1 as SGHTA and CDR2 as FQGNSA. The V gene end was trimmed by 1 base and the J gene end by 2 bases; junction bases not matched to a gene: 9. The CDR3 is 18 residues long. The CDR3 nucleotides are TGTGCCAGCAGCTTAGGACCTAGCGGGAGTCATAACACAGATACGCAGTATTTT. Amino acid sequence: CASSLGPSGSHNTDTQYF.